The rows below give T cell receptor beta chains drawn from one sample of a study of human T cells and chemical hapten exposure. MiXCR, applied by TCRdb to the RACE reads, yields one record per CDR3 protein. The sample yields 27,000 or so distinct CDR3 sequences, approximately 6% seen once. Specimen: whole blood, collected in connection with sensitization to the hapten diphenylcyclopropenone (DPC). The origin of the receptors is a man younger than 45 with alopecia areata. Some clones in this sample may be carry-over from other donors' samples. CDR3s include the opening cysteine and the closing phenylalanine or tryptophan. Fields, in order: J gene, V gene, CDR3 protein.

TRBJ2-3 TRBV19 CASSIRAGRGPDTQYF
TRBJ1-4 TRBV7-9 CASSLWTATNEKLFF
TRBJ2-5 TRBV6-2/TRBV6-3 CASSYLQETQYF
TRBJ1-1 TRBV7-9 CASSPGADNTEAFF
TRBJ2-7 TRBV3-1 CASSQTGPRRGEQYF
TRBJ1-6 TRBV12-3/TRBV12-4 CASSLKNSPLHF
TRBJ1-1 TRBV29-1 CSVKAGTAIEAFF
TRBJ1-1 TRBV20-1 CSARRALMNTEAFF
TRBJ2-7 TRBV6-1 CASSDSQRGEQYF
TRBJ2-5 TRBV18 CASSPERVSETQYF
TRBJ2-3 TRBV5-1 CASTPTVSGNTDTQYF
TRBJ1-5 TRBV23-1 CASRLKRQRLSPNQPQHF
TRBJ1-1 TRBV7-9 CASSFLQEMAFF
TRBJ2-7 TRBV4-3 CASSQDLAYEQYF
TRBJ1-6 TRBV7-2 CASSLVGGTRTHSPLHF
TRBJ2-5 TRBV20-1 CSALGGPNQETQYF
TRBJ2-7 TRBV20-1 CSARWGGAPYEQYF
TRBJ2-3 TRBV4-3 CASSRGPGTGEADTQYF
TRBJ1-3 TRBV29-1 CSVEDLVGGANTIYF
TRBJ2-4 TRBV29-1 CSVVEGAKNIQYF
TRBJ1-1 TRBV6-5 CASSYSAVGGTEAFF
TRBJ1-5 TRBV6-5 CASSSGQNSNQPQHF
TRBJ2-1 TRBV20-1 CSAPQGAGSYNEQFF
TRBJ2-1 TRBV7-9 CASSLGSGARNEQFF
TRBJ2-5 TRBV27 CASSFSPKGQGGQETQYF
TRBJ1-4 TRBV28 CASNWGGDEKLFF
TRBJ2-7 TRBV2 CASSEAWDYENEQYF
TRBJ1-5 TRBV7-9 CASSYGTGEVGQPQHF
TRBJ2-1 TRBV29-1 CSVGSAGGRNEQFF
TRBJ1-3 TRBV29-1 CSVDKGGSGNTIYF
TRBJ2-1 TRBV6-5 CASSSSGGYNEQFF